Shown below are 10 T cell receptor beta chains from a single sample sequenced in a study of blood T cell repertoires in COVID-19. This table comes from immunoSEQ multiplex PCR, and its TCRdb copy is limited to in-frame clones, with some not included. This repertoire shows roughly 87,000 clones, roughly 89% found once; its top ten account for roughly 4.9%. The sample was peripheral blood. The receptors here all came from a woman of 80 years or more with active COVID-19.

The genes are TRBV7-2 and TRBJ2-7; 7 positions match TRBD1. The CDR3 length is 15 residues. V shed 1 base, J shed 2 bases, and the junction held 5 bases outside the gene matches. Germline CDR1 SGHTA, CDR2 FQGNSA. DNA for the CDR3: TGTGCCAGCAGCTTAGGGACAGGCTCCGCCTACGAGCAGTACTTC. Translation: CASSLGTGSAYEQYF.

The chain has TRBV3-1 (or the pseudogene TRBV3-2) and TRBJ2-7; weak D call: TRBD2 (6 bases). The CDR3 loop spans 14 amino acids. Germline V lookup: CDR1 LGHDT, CDR2 YNNKEL (reference sequence). V lost 2 bases, J lost 6 bases, and 14 bases lay in between. The CDR3 reads CASSQCLLGGEQYF. DNA of the CDR3: TGTGCCAGCAGCCAATGTCTTCTCGGGGGCGAGCAGTACTTC.

The chain has TRBV6-1 and TRBJ2-7; a weak D match, TRBD2 (6 bases). V was pared by 2 bases and J by 3 bases, with 14 bases between. CDR1 is MNHNS and CDR2 is SASEGT in the germline V gene. This CDR3 comprises 15 residues. The CDR3 here is CASSERASAYYEQYF. The CDR3 DNA is TGTGCCAGCAGTGAAAGGGCTAGCGCTTACTACGAGCAGTACTTC.

This clone was observed a single time. The genes are TRBV6-2 or TRBV6-3 and TRBJ2-1, with a possible D match to TRBD2 (6 bases). Germline values: CDR1 MNHEY, CDR2 SVGEGT. The CDR3 consists of 14 residues. Trimming removed 5 bases from V and 4 bases from J, with 12 bases in between. The CDR3 sequence is CASSNAGPYNEQFF. In nucleotides, the CDR3 is TGTGCCAGCAGTAATGCGGGGCCGTACAATGAGCAGTTCTTC.

The chain joins TRBV18 to TRBJ2-5; D remains unclear. V lost 6 bases, J lost 5 bases, and 4 bases lay in between. Germline V gene lookup returns CDR1 KGHSH and CDR2 LQKENI. This CDR3 is 10 amino acids long. The CDR3 coding sequence is TGTGCCAGCTCCCATGAGACCCAGTACTTC. It yields the protein CASSHETQYF.

The V gene is TRBV6-6, the J gene TRBJ1-2; 7 nucleotides agree with TRBD1. The length of the CDR3 is 14 residues. The J segment lost 2 bases and the V segment lost 3 bases, leaving 3 bases of the junction unmatched. Germline CDR1 MNHNY, CDR2 SVGAGI (reference sequence). The CDR3 DNA is TGTGCCAGCAGTTATCCGACAGGGAACTATGGCTACACCTTC. Translated, it gives CASSYPTGNYGYTF.

The table lists this clone with a few counts. V gene TRBV3-1 (or the pseudogene TRBV3-2) combines with J gene TRBJ1-2; D is perhaps TRBD1 (6 bases). Germline CDR1 and CDR2: LGHDT and YNNKEL (reference sequence). There are 13 residues in the CDR3. Trimming took off 3 bases at V and 9 bases at J, with 14 bases between the two ends. The CDR3 protein is CASSHRGQTSYTF. The CDR3 DNA reads TGTGCCAGCAGCCACAGAGGACAGACAAGCTACACCTTC.

The V call is TRBV29-1, the J call TRBJ2-1, with D perhaps TRBD2 (6 bases). The V end lost 3 bases, the J end lost 5 bases, and 11 bases lay between the germline ends. The CDR3 is 13 amino acids. Germline-derived CDR1 and CDR2 are SQVTM and ANQGSEA. The CDR3 DNA follows: TGCAGCGTTGACCCCGGGAGAAACAATGAGCAGTTCTTC. This gives the protein CSVDPGRNNEQFF.

The chain carries TRBV28 and TRBJ2-5; a possible D gene is TRBD1 (5 bases). This CDR3 is 12 amino acids long. Germline values: CDR1 MDHEN, CDR2 SYDVKM. V was cut by 11 bases and J by 5 bases, with 15 bases left in between. Here the CDR3 reads CASNGAYETQYF. In nucleotides, the CDR3 is TGTGCCTCGAATGGGGCATACGAGACCCAGTACTTC.

J is TRBJ2-2 and V is TRBV5-1, with 8 positions matching TRBD2. Germline V gene lookup returns CDR1 SGHRS and CDR2 YFSETQ. CDR3 size: 16 residues. V shed 1 base and J 4 bases; nucleotides not matched to a gene: 6. The CDR3: CASSLLAGGSTGELFF. The CDR3 bases are TGCGCCAGCAGCTTGTTGGCGGGAGGTAGCACCGGGGAGCTGTTTTTT.